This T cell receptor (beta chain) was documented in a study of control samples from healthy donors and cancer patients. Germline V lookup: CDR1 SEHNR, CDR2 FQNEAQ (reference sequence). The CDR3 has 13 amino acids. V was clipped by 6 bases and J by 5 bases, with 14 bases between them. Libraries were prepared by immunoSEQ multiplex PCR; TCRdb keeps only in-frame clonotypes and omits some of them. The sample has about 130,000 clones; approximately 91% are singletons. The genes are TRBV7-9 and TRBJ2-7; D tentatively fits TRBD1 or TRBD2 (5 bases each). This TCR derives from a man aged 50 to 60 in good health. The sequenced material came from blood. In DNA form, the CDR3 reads TGTGCCAGCAGTTGGGACCTCCGGGACGAGCAGTACTTC. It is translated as CASSWDLRDEQYF.